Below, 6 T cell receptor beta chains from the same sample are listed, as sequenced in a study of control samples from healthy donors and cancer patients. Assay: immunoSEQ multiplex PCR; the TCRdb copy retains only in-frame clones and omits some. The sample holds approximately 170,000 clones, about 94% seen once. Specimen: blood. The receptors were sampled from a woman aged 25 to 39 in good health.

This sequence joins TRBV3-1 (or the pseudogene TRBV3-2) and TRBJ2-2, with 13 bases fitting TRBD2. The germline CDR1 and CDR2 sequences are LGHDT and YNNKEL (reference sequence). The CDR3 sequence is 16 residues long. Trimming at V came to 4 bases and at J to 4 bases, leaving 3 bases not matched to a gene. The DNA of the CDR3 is TGTGCCAGCAGCCCACTAGCGGGAGGGGTCACCGGGGAGCTGTTTTTT. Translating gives CASSPLAGGVTGELFF.

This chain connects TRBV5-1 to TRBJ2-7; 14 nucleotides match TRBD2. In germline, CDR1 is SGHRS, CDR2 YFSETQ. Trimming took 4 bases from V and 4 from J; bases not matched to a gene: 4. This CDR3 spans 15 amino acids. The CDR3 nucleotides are TGCGCCAGCAGCGCCGGGACTAGCGGGAGTTACGAGCAGTACTTC. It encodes CASSAGTSGSYEQYF.

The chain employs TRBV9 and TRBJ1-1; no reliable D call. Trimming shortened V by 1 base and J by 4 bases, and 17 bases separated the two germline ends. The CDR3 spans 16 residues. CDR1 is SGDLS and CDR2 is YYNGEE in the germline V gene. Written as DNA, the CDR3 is TGTGCCAGCAGCGTAAACCCCATCTTGGACGCCACTGAAGCTTTCTTT. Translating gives CASSVNPILDATEAFF.

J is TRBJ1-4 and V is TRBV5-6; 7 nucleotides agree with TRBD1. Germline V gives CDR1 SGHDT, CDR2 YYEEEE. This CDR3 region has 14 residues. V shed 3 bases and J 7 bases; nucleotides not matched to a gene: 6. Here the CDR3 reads CASSYRGGGEKLFF. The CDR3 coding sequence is TGTGCCAGCAGCTACAGGGGTGGAGGTGAAAAACTGTTTTTT.

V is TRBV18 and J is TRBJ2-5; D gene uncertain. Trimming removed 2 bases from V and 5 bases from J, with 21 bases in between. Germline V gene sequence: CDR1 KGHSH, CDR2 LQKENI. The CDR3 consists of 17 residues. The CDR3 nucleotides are TGTGCCAGCTCACCAGACTTAGGCCTAGTAAATATGGAGACCCAGTACTTC. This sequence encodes CASSPDLGLVNMETQYF.

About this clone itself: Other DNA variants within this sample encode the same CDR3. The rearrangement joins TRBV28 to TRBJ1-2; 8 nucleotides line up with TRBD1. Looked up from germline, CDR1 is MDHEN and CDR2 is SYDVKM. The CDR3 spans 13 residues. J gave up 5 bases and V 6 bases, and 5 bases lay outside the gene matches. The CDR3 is CASSPGTGYGYTF. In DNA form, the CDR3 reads TGTGCCAGCAGCCCCGGGACAGGATATGGCTACACCTTC.